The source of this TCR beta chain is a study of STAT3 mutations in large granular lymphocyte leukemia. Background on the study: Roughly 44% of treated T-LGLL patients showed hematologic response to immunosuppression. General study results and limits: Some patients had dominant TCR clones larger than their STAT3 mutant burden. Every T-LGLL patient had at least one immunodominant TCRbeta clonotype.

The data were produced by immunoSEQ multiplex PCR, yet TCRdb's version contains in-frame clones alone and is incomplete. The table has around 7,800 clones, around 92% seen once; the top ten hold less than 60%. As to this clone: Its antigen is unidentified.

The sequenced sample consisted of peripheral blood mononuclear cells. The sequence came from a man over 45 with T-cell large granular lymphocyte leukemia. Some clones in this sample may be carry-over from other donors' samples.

The DNA for the CDR3 is TGTGCCAGCAGTAGACAGGGGGCCTACAATGAGCAGTTCTTC. Translated: CASSRQGAYNEQFF. J is TRBJ2-1 and V is TRBV28; 9 bases map to TRBD1. Germline V gene data show CDR1 as MDHEN and CDR2 as SYDVKM. V lost 5 bases, J lost 2 bases, and 1 base stayed unmatched. The CDR3 is made up of 14 amino acids.